This T cell receptor beta chain derives from a study of beta chain features in type 1 diabetes. Background on the study: The patient and healthy donor groups were comparable for age, gender and cell yields. Across the samples, about 110,000,000 sorted cells were examined in total. Study-level findings and limits: Amplification by PCR could prefer shorter templates, with the same effect in patients and controls. Patients with Type 1 diabetes showed moderately but significantly shorter TCRB CDR3s in all four CD4+ subsets.

For this clone: Its matching antigen is unknown.

Reverse transcription of all isolated RNA meant that expressed TCRB transcripts were sequenced. Assay used: immunoSEQ multiplex PCR; TCRdb lists only in-frame clones, some missing. This table has some 330,000 clones, around 10% appearing once. V trimming: 2 bases; J trimming: 8 bases; junction bases outside the gene matches: 7. Germline loops: CDR1 SGHNT, CDR2 YYREEE (reference sequence). This CDR3 contains 14 residues. The chain is built from TRBV5-4 and TRBJ1-2; 9 bases agree with TRBD1. This sequence was found in a woman aged 25-40 years in good health. The specimen was naive CD4+ T cells from blood. The CDR3 protein is CASSFQGQGNGYTF. CDR3 DNA sequence: TGTGCCAGCAGCTTCCAAGGACAGGGGAACGGCTACACCTTC.